The present TCR beta chain was sequenced within a study of T cells in Graves' hyperthyroidism and ophthalmopathy. Trimming left V 3 bases short and J 4 bases short, with 16 bases between. The CDR3 runs to 15 residues. Germline CDR1 SGDLS, CDR2 YYNGEE. Researchers took RNA transcripts and amplified the TCR beta CDR3 regions from them. When the TCR CDR3 underwent first-round RT-PCR, the HTBI primer set was used. TCRdb reprocessed the multiplex PCR reads via MiXCR and lists one record per CDR3 protein. The sample carries about 480,000 distinct CDR3 sequences, approximately 25% recorded once. Sequenced: blood. The TCR originated in a woman between 25 and 40 years old with Graves' ophthalmopathy. The chain combines TRBV9 with TRBJ2-5, with D unresolved. The DNA of the CDR3 is TGTGCCAGCAGCGACTCCAAAGATATTAGAGAGACCCAGTACTTC. Protein product: CASSDSKDIRETQYF.